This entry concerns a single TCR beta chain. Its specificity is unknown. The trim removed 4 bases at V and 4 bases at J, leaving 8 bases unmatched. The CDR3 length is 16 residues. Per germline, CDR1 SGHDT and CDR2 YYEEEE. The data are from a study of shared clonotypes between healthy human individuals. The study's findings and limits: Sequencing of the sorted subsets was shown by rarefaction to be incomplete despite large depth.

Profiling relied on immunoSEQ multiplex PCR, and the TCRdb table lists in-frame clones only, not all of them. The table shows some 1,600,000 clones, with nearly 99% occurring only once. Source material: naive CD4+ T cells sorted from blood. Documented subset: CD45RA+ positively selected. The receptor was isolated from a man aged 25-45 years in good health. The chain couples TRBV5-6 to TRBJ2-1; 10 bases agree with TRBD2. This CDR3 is CASSPQLAGHYNEQFF. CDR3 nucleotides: TGTGCCAGCAGCCCGCAACTAGCGGGGCATTACAATGAGCAGTTCTTC.